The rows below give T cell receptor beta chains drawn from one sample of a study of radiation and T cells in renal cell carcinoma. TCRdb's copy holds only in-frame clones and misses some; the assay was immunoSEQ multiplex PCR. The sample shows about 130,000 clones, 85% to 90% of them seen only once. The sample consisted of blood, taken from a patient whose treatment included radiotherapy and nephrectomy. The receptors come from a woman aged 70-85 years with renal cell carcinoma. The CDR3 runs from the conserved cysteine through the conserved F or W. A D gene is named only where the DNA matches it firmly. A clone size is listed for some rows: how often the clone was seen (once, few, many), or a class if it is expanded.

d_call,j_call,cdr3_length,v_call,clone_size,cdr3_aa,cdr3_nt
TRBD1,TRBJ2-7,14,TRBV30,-,CAWSKDRGLDEQYF,TGTGCCTGGAGTAAGGACAGGGGGCTAGACGAGCAGTACTTC
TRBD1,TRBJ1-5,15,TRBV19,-,CASSIQGASNQPQHF,TGTGCCAGTAGTATACAGGGGGCAAGCAATCAGCCCCAGCATTTT
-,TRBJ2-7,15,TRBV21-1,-,CASSKVWDRVYEQYF,TGTGCCAGCAGCAAAGTCTGGGACCGGGTGTACGAGCAGTACTTC
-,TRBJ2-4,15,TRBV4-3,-,CASSQFSTGKNIQYF,TGCGCCAGCAGCCAATTTTCTACCGGGAAAAACATTCAGTACTTC
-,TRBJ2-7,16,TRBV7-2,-,CASSLGIGGPSYEQYF,TGTGCCAGCAGCTTAGGAATCGGGGGGCCCTCCTACGAGCAGTACTTC
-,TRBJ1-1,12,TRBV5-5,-,CASSLLGTEAFF,TGTGCCAGCAGCTTGTTGGGCACTGAAGCTTTCTTT
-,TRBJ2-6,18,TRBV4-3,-,CASSQEGRGESGANVLTF,TGCGCCAGCAGCCAAGAGGGCAGGGGTGAATCTGGGGCCAACGTCCTGACTTTC
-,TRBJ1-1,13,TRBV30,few,CAWSAGRLTEAFF,TGTGCCTGGAGTGCAGGTAGACTGACTGAAGCTTTCTTT
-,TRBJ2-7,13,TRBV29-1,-,CSVARDPSYEQYF,TGCAGCGTAGCCCGGGACCCATCCTACGAGCAGTACTTC
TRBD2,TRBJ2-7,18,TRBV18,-,CASSQGRGAGAFSYEQYF,TGTGCCAGCTCACAGGGACGCGGAGCGGGGGCTTTCTCCTACGAGCAGTACTTC
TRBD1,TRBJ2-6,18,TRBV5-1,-,CASREGTGAFSGANVLTF,TGCGCCAGCAGGGAAGGGACAGGGGCCTTCTCTGGGGCCAACGTCCTGACTTTC
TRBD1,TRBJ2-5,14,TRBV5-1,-,CASSSRDSKETQYF,TGCGCCAGCAGCAGCCGGGACAGCAAAGAGACCCAGTACTTC
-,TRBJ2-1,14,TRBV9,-,CASSPSASYNEQFF,TGTGCCAGCAGCCCTAGCGCCTCCTACAATGAGCAGTTCTTC
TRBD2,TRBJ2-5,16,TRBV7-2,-,CASSLARLAGVETQYF,TGTGCCAGCAGCTTAGCGCGGCTAGCGGGGGTAGAGACCCAGTACTTC
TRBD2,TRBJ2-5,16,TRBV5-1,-,CASSLRPAGGQETQYF,TGCGCCAGCAGCTTGAGGCCAGCGGGGGGGCAGGAGACCCAGTACTTC
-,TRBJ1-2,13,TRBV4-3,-,CASSQDNRHGYTF,TGCGCCAGCAGCCAAGATAACAGGCATGGCTACACCTTC
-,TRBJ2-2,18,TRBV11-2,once,CASRGLRSRKANTGELFF,TGTGCCAGCAGGGGGTTAAGGTCCAGGAAGGCGAACACCGGGGAGCTGTTTTTT
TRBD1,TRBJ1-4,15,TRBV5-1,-,CASSSYRGQGEKLFF,TGCGCCAGCAGCTCCTACAGGGGGCAGGGTGAAAAACTGTTTTTT
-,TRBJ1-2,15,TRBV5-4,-,CASSLGGGGNYGYTF,TGTGCCAGCAGCTTGGGTGGGGGCGGAAACTATGGCTACACCTTC
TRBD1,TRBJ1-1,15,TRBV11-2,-,CASRGQGASWTEAFF,TGTGCCAGCAGAGGACAGGGGGCCTCATGGACTGAAGCTTTCTTT
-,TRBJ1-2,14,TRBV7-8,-,CASSLSVASGGYTF,TGTGCCAGCAGCTTGTCGGTTGCGTCTGGAGGCTACACCTTC
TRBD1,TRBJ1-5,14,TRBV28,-,CASSLDRATQPQHF,TGTGCCAGCAGTTTAGACAGGGCGACTCAGCCCCAGCATTTT
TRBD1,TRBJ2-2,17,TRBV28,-,CASSSPHRGLNTGELFF,TGTGCCAGCAGTTCACCCCACAGGGGTCTGAACACCGGGGAGCTGTTTTTT
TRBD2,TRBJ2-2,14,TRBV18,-,CASSPRGGTGELFF,TGTGCCAGCTCACCACGGGGGGGCACCGGGGAGCTGTTTTTT
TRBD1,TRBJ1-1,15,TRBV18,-,CASSLRDRVNTEAFF,TGTGCCAGCTCCCTTCGGGACAGGGTGAACACTGAAGCTTTCTTT
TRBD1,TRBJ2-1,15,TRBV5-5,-,CASSPTGQTYNEQFF,TGTGCCAGCAGCCCGACGGGACAGACATACAATGAGCAGTTCTTC
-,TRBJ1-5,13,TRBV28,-,CASSDRSNQPQHF,TGTGCCAGCTCTGACAGGAGCAATCAGCCCCAGCATTTT
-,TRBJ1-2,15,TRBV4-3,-,CASSQDHSTWGGYTF,TGCGCCAGCAGCCAAGACCACAGCACCTGGGGCGGCTACACCTTC
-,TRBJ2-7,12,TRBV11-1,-,CASSLGEYEQYF,TGTGCCAGCAGCTTAGGCGAGTACGAGCAGTACTTC
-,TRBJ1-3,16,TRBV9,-,CASSPRQVPSGNTIYF,TGTGCCAGCAGCCCCCGACAGGTCCCCTCTGGAAACACCATATATTTT
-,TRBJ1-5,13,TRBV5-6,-,CASSLGRNQPQHF,TGTGCCAGCAGCTTGGGGAGGAATCAGCCCCAGCATTTT
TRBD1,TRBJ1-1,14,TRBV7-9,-,CASSLGQGRTEAFF,TGTGCCAGCAGCTTAGGACAGGGAAGAACTGAAGCTTTCTTT
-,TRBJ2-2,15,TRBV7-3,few,CASSLRGAGAGELFF,TGTGCCAGCAGCTTAAGAGGGGCTGGGGCAGGGGAGCTGTTTTTT